This TCR beta chain was profiled in a study of shared clonotypes between healthy human individuals. Naive-designated CD8 cells lacked CD45RO, were positively enriched for CCR7, and omitted terminally differentiated effector memory CD45RA+ cells. A word on this clone: Its cognate antigen is unknown. At the DNA level, this CDR3 is encoded by other sequences in the same sample as well.

The assay was immunoSEQ multiplex PCR, and TCRdb's table has in-frame clones only and misses some. This sample has just over 2,000,000 clones, with about 95% found just once. Germline CDR1 SNHLY, CDR2 FYNNEI. V was pared by 3 bases and J by 8 bases, with 13 bases between. The CDR3 length is 13 residues. Study-level results: Estimated richness was generally greater in naive than memory subsets.

This rearrangement joins TRBV2 to TRBJ1-1; the D gene is possibly TRBD1 (5 bases). The sequencing input was naive CD8+ T cells sorted from blood. This clonotype originated in a man aged 18 to 29 in good health. CDR3 sequence reads: CASSEVGRAEAFF. In DNA form, the CDR3 reads TGTGCCAGCAGTGAGGTCGGCAGGGCGGAAGCTTTCTTT.